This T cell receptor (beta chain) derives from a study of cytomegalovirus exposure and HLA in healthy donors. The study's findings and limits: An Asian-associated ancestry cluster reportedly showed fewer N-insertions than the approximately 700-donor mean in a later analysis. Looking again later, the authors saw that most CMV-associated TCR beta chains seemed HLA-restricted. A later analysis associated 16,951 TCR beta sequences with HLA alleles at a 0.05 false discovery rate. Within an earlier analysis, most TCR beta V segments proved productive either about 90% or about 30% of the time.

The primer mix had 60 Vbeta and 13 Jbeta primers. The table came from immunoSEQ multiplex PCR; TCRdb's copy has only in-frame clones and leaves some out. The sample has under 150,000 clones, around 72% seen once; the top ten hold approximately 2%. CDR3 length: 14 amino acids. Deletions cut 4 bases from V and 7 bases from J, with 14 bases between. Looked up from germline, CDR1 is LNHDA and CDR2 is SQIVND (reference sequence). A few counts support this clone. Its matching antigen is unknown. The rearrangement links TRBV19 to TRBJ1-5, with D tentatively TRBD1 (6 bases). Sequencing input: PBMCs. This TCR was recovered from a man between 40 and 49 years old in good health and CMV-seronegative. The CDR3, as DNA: TGTGCCAGTAGTACAACAGGGTCGGGGCAGCCCCAGCATTTT. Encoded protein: CASSTTGSGQPQHF.